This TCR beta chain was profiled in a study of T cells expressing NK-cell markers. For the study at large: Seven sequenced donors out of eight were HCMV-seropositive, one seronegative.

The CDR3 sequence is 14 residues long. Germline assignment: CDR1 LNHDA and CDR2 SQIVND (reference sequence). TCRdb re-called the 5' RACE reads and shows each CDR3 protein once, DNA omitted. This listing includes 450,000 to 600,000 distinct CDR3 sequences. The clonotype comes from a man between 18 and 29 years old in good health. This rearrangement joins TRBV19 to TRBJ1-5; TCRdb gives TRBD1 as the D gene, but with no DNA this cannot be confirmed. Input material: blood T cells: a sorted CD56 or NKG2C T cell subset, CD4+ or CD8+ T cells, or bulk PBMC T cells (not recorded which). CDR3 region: CASSITGAGQPQHF.